The clone carrying this T cell receptor (delta chain) has a handful of counts. A read error is likely here: a far larger clone is one base away. Other DNA sequences in this specimen translate into the identical CDR3. TCRdb fed the RT-PCR reads to CATT. The repertoire holds 2,500 to 3,000 delta-chain clones, with around 3.4% as singletons. This sample is part of a study of gamma-delta T cells after stem cell transplantation. CDR1 and CDR2 from the germline V gene are GEAIGNYY and EKD. The CDR3 spans 21 residues. Sequencing was performed on gamma-delta T cells. The rearrangement uses TRDV2 and TRDJ3; 13 nucleotides line up with TRDD3. The clonotype comes from a human donor. It is not recorded whose cells these are; they may come from a transplant donor. CDR3: CACDTGTGGYAGSWDTRQMFF. Here the CDR3 DNA reads TGCGCCTGTGACACCGGGACTGGGGGATACGCTGGGTCCTGGGACACCCGACAGATGTTTTTC.